This TCR beta chain appears in the sequencing data of a study of blood T cell repertoires in COVID-19. Measured with immunoSEQ multiplex PCR; TCRdb has only the in-frame clones, and not every one. The sample has about 140,000 clones, more than 85% seen once. V dropped 0 bases and J dropped 2; count of bases not matched to a gene: 1. The CDR3 runs to 15 residues. Germline-derived CDR1 and CDR2 are SGHRS and YFSETQ. This TCR derives from a man in his 60s with active or convalescent COVID-19. The sequenced sample consisted of peripheral blood. This chain joins TRBV5-1 and TRBJ1-4; 7 bases match TRBD1. The CDR3 DNA is TGCGCCAGCAGCTTGGAGGGGGCGACTAATGAAAAACTGTTTTTT. It specifies CASSLEGATNEKLFF.